This T cell receptor (beta chain) emerged from a study of cytomegalovirus exposure and HLA in healthy donors. Note on this clone: The antigen is undetermined.

Germline CDR1 and CDR2: SNHLY and FYNNEI. The CDR3 has 16 amino acids. V lost 9 bases, J lost 4 bases, and 11 bases stayed unmatched. Study results and caveats: DRB1 showed the most TCR associations and HLA-C the fewest in a later analysis, as rates varied by HLA locus. HLA restriction was apparent for most CMV-associated TCR beta chains in a later analysis.

PCR primers comprised 60 Vbeta and 13 Jbeta primers. Sequencing used immunoSEQ multiplex PCR; TCRdb keeps in-frame clones, though not all of them. The repertoire has some 170,000 clones, roughly 79% of them found once; the top ten carry nearly 6.5%. What was sequenced was PBMCs. This chain connects TRBV2 to TRBJ2-7; 14 bases match TRBD2. This sequence was found in a man in his forties or fifties in good health and CMV-seropositive. This CDR3 is CASRIGTSGRQYEQYF. DNA of the CDR3: TGTGCCAGTAGAATTGGGACTAGCGGGAGACAGTACGAGCAGTACTTC.